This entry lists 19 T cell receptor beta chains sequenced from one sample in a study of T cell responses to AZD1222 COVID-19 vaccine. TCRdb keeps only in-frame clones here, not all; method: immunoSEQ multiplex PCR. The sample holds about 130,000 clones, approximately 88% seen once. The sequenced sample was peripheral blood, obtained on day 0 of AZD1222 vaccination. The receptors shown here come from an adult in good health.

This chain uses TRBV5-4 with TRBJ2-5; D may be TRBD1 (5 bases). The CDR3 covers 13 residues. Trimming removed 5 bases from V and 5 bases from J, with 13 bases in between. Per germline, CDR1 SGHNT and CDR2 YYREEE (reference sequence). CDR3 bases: TGTGCCAGCAGATCCCAGGGTGGGGAGACCCAGTACTTC. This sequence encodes CASRSQGGETQYF.

DNA for the CDR3: TGCGCCAGCAGCCAGGGACAGGGCGCCGGGGAGCTGTTTTTT. It encodes CASSQGQGAGELFF. V usage is TRBV4-3 and J usage is TRBJ2-2, with 9 bases fitting TRBD1. There are 14 residues in the CDR3. The V gene end was trimmed by 3 bases and the J gene end by 6 bases; junction bases not matched to a gene: 2. Germline CDR1 is LGHNA and CDR2 is YSLEER.

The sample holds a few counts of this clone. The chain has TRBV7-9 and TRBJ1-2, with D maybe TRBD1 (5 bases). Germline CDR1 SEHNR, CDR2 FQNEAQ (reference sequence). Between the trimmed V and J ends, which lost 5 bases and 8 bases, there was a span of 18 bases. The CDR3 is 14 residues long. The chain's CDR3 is CASSLGTVLWGYTF. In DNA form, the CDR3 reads TGTGCCAGCAGCCTTGGGACCGTCCTATGGGGCTACACCTTC. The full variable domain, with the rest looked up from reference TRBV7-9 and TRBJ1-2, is DTGVSQNPRHKITKRGQNVTFRCDPISEHNRLYWYRQTLGQGPEFLTYFQNEAQLEKSRLLSDRFSAERPKGSFSTLEIQRTEQGDSAMYLCASSLGTVLWGYTFGSGTRLTVV.

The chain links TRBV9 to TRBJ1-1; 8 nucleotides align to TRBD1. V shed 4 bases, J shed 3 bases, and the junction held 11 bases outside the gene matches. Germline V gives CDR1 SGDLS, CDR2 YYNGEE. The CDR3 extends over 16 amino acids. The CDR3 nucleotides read TGTGCCAGCAGCCCCAGGACAGGGTTCAGTTACACTGAAGCTTTCTTT. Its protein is CASSPRTGFSYTEAFF.

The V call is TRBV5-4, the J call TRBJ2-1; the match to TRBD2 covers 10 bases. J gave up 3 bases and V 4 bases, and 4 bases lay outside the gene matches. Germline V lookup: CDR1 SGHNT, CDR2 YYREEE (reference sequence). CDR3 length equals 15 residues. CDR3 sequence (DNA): TGTGCCAGCAGCGCTCTAGCGGGGGACTACAATGAGCAGTTCTTC. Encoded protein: CASSALAGDYNEQFF.

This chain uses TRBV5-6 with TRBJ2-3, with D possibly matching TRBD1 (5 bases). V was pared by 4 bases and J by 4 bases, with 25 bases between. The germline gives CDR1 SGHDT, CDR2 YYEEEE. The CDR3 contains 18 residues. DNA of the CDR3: TGTGCCAGCAGCGGGAAGCAGGGTAGCTCCAATCGCGCAGATACGCAGTATTTT. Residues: CASSGKQGSSNRADTQYF.

The CDR3 protein is CAWSGGLNIQYF. For the CDR3, the DNA is TGTGCCTGGAGTGGGGGACTTAACATTCAGTACTTC. V and J are TRBV30 and TRBJ2-4; TRBD2 is a possible D gene (6 bases). The germline CDR1 and CDR2 sequences are GTSNPN and SVGIG (reference sequence). With 1 base removed from V and 7 bases from J, the gap between germline ends came to 8 bases. The CDR3 contains 12 residues.

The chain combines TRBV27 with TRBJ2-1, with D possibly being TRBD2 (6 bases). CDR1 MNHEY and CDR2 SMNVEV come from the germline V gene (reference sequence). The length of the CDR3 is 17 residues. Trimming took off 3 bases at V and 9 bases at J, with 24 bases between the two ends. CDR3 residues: CASSFGARAGIRGEQFF. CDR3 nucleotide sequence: TGTGCCAGCAGTTTCGGCGCACGGGCGGGAATTCGGGGTGAGCAGTTCTTC.

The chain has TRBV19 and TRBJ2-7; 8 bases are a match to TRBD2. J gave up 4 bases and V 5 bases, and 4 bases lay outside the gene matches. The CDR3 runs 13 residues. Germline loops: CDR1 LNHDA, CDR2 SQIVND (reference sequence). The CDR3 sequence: CASSDSGIYEQYF. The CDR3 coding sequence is TGTGCCAGTAGTGATAGCGGGATTTACGAGCAGTACTTC.

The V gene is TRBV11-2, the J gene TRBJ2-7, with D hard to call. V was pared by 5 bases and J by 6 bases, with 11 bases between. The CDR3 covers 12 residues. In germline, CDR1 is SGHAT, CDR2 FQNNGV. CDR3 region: CASSPLVAEQYF. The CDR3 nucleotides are TGTGCCAGCAGCCCTCTCGTGGCCGAGCAGTACTTC.

The CDR3 spells CASSLVEQRATVRDTQYF. The CDR3 nucleotides are TGTGCCAGCAGCTTGGTGGAGCAGCGGGCGACGGTCCGGGATACGCAGTATTTT. The J gene is TRBJ2-3, the V gene TRBV5-6; TRBD2 is a possible D gene (6 bases). Trimming shortened V by 0 bases and J by 6 bases, and 23 bases separated the two germline ends. The CDR3 totals 18 residues. The germline V gene has CDR1 SGHDT and CDR2 YYEEEE. Full variable domain (rest looked up from reference TRBV5-6 and TRBJ2-3): DAGVTQSPTHLIKTRGQQVTLRCSPKSGHDTVSWYQQALGQGPQFIFQYYEEEERQRGNFPDRFSGHQFPNYSSELNVNALLLGDSALYLCASSLVEQRATVRDTQYFGPGTRLTVL.

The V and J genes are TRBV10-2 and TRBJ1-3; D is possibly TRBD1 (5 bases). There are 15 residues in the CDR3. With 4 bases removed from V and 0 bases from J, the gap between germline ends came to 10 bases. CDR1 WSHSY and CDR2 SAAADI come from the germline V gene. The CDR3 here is CASSAGPASGNTIYF. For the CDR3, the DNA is TGCGCCAGCAGTGCGGGACCGGCCTCTGGAAACACCATATATTTT.

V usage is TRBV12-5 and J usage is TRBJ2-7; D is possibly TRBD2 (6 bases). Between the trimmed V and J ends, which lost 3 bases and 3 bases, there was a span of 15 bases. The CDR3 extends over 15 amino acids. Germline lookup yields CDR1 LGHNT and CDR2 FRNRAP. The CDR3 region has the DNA TGTGCTAGTGGTTTCATAGGGACTCCCGGCTACGAGCAGTACTTC. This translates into CASGFIGTPGYEQYF.

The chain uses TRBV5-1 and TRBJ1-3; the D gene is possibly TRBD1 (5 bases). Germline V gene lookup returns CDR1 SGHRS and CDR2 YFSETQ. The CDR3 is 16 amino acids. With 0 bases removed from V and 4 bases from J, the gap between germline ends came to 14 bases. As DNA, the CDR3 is TGCGCCAGCAGCTTGGCCAACGGGGGAGGCGGAAACACCATATATTTT. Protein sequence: CASSLANGGGGNTIYF. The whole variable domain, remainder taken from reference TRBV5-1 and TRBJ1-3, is KAGVTQTPRYLIKTRGQQVTLSCSPISGHRSVSWYQQTPGQGLQFLFEYFSETQRNKGNFPGRFSGRQFSNSRSEMNVSTLELGDSALYLCASSLANGGGGNTIYFGEGSWLTVV.

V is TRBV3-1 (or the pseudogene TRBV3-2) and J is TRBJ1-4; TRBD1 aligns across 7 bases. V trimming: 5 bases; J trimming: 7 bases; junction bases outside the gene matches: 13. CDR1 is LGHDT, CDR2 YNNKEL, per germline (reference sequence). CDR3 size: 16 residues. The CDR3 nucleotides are TGTGCCAGCAGCTCCCGGACAGGAGCGGGGGGTGAAAAACTGTTTTTT. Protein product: CASSSRTGAGGEKLFF.

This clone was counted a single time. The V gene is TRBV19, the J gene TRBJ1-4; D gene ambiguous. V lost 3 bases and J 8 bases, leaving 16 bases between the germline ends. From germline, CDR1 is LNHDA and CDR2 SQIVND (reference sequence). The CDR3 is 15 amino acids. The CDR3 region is CASSIMLGPAEKLFF. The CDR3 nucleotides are TGTGCCAGTAGTATTATGCTGGGTCCCGCAGAAAAACTGTTTTTT.

CDR3 in DNA: TGTGCCAGCAGCTTAAAGGTTTACAGCACCGGGGAGCTGTTTTTT. It is translated as CASSLKVYSTGELFF. The J gene is TRBJ2-2, the V gene TRBV11-2; D is ambiguous. The CDR3 is 15 amino acids. The germline V and J ends were trimmed by 2 bases and 4 bases, with 11 bases remaining between them. Germline loops: CDR1 SGHAT, CDR2 FQNNGV.

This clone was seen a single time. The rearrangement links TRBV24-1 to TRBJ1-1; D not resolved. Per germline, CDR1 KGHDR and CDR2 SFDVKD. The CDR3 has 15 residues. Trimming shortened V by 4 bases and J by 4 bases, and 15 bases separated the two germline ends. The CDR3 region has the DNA TGTGCCACCAGTGACAAGGGAGGAGGGATCACTGAAGCTTTCTTT. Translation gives CATSDKGGGITEAFF.

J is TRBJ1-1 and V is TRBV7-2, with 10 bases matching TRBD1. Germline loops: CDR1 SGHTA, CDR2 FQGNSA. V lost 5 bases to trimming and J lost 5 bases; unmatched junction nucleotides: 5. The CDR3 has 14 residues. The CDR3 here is CASSRDRGETEAFF. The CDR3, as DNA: TGTGCCAGCAGCCGGGACAGGGGAGAAACTGAAGCTTTCTTT.